This TCR beta chain stems from a study of identical twins. V was pared by 5 bases and J by 3 bases, with 10 bases between. The CDR3 is 14 amino acids. Germline CDR1 and CDR2: MDHEN and SYDVKM. This clonotype occurred a few times. MiXCR was run by TCRdb on the 5' RACE reads, yielding one entry per CDR3 protein. The sample gives 500,000 or so distinct CDR3 sequences, roughly an eighth of which show up once; 0.98% is in the top ten. A further study also used this sample, focusing on yellow fever vaccine responses in identical twins. That work adds: Twin vaccine T cell responses reportedly seemed partly convergent, partly personalized.

The source of this sequence is a woman under 30 in good health. Material: CD4+ T cells sorted from blood. This chain joins TRBV28 and TRBJ2-2; D is uncertain. For the CDR3, the DNA is TGTGCCAGCAGTCCCCGACGGGACACCGGGGAGCTGTTTTTT. Its translation: CASSPRRDTGELFF.